This is a list of T cell receptor beta chains from one sample in a study of T cell changes during pregnancy in multiple sclerosis. The data were produced by immunoSEQ multiplex PCR, yet TCRdb's version contains in-frame clones alone and is incomplete. The repertoire holds roughly 48,000 clones, with approximately 92% as singletons. Sequencing used CD4+ T cells from peripheral blood mononuclear cells, obtained in the second trimester of pregnancy. The receptors here all came from a female donor in good health, enrolled as a control in a pregnancy study. Each CDR3 is given with its conserved first and last residue. The D gene is left open where the match is weak. Clone size is stated in some rows and not others, as once, few, many or a class when expanded.

D gene	J gene	V gene	CDR3 length	clone size	CDR3 DNA	CDR3 protein
.	TRBJ2-7	TRBV11-2	13	.	TGTGCCAGCAGCCGGGACTTCCTCTACGAGCAGTACTTC	CASSRDFLYEQYF
TRBD2	TRBJ2-7	TRBV4-2	19	.	TGTGCCAGCAGCCAGACGGGACTAGCGGGGACAGCAAGCTCCTACGAGCAGTACTTC	CASSQTGLAGTASSYEQYF
.	TRBJ2-2	TRBV7-6	16	.	TGTGCCAGCAGCTTAGCCCCGCTCATAGACACCGGGGAGCTGTTTTTT	CASSLAPLIDTGELFF
TRBD1	TRBJ1-3	TRBV19	15	.	TGTGCCAGTAGTAACAGGGGGAGCTCTGGAAACACCATATATTTT	CASSNRGSSGNTIYF
.	TRBJ2-5	TRBV5-1	16	once	TGCGCCAGCACGTTTGGGGTCAGGGCGAATCAAGAGACCCAGTACTTC	CASTFGVRANQETQYF
TRBD1	TRBJ2-7	TRBV30	12	.	TGTGCCTTGCTGACAGGGCCAAGCGAGCAGTACTTC	CALLTGPSEQYF
.	TRBJ2-7	TRBV28	14	.	TGTGCCAGCGTGAACGGGGGGCTACCCTACGAGCAGTACTTC	CASVNGGLPYEQYF
TRBD2	TRBJ2-1	TRBV2	15	.	TGTGCCAGCAGTGCATCGCGGGAGGGCCACAATGAGCAGTTCTTC	CASSASREGHNEQFF
.	TRBJ1-1	TRBV5-1	15	.	TGCGCCAGCAGCTTGATGGGGGCAGGGAACACTGAAGCTTTCTTT	CASSLMGAGNTEAFF
.	TRBJ1-5	TRBV2	14	.	TGTGCCAGCAGTGAAGCTAACAGCCTTAAGCCCCAGCATTTT	CASSEANSLKPQHF
TRBD1	TRBJ2-5	TRBV6-5	14	.	TGTGCCAGCGTGTCGCAGGGGGTCAAAGAGACCCAGTACTTC	CASVSQGVKETQYF
.	TRBJ2-7	TRBV28	15	.	TGTGCCAGCAACCTGTCACTCCTAGACCCCTACGAGCAGTACTTC	CASNLSLLDPYEQYF
TRBD2	TRBJ2-5	TRBV19	19	.	TGTGCCAGTAGTAACTTCAGACTAGCGGGGGGCGAGGAGGATGAGACCCAGTACTTC	CASSNFRLAGGEEDETQYF
.	TRBJ1-1	TRBV28	14	.	TGTGCCAGCAGATCGACAGCTATGAACACTGAAGCTTTCTTT	CASRSTAMNTEAFF
.	TRBJ1-2	TRBV27	15	.	TGTGCCAGCAGTTTATCGACAGGAAGCCTCTATGGCTACACCTTC	CASSLSTGSLYGYTF
TRBD1	TRBJ1-2	TRBV18	17	.	TGTGCCAGCTCTCTTACCCCGGACAGGGGGGGAAGCTATGGCTACACCTTC	CASSLTPDRGGSYGYTF
.	TRBJ1-2	TRBV6-5	13	.	TGTGCCAGCAGCAGACAGAGGAACTATGGCTACACCTTC	CASSRQRNYGYTF
.	TRBJ2-1	TRBV5-1	15	.	TGCGCCAGCAGCCCCCCTAACGGGCTAGCAAATGAGCAGTTCTTC	CASSPPNGLANEQFF
.	TRBJ1-1	TRBV5-6	15	few	TGTGCCAGCAGACACTTCGGGGGTTCGAACACTGAAGCTTTCTTT	CASRHFGGSNTEAFF
.	TRBJ1-5	TRBV19	15	.	TGTGCCAGTAGTATGACAGGACATAGCAATCAGCCCCAGCATTTT	CASSMTGHSNQPQHF
.	TRBJ1-1	TRBV21-1	16	.	TGTGCCAGCACCCCCGGACAGGGAATCGCGGACACTGAAGCTTTCTTT	CASTPGQGIADTEAFF
.	TRBJ1-5	TRBV2	15	once	TGTGCCAGCACTTTCGGACATTATAGCAATCAGCCCCAGCATTTT	CASTFGHYSNQPQHF
TRBD2	TRBJ2-1	TRBV28	16	.	TGTGCCAGCAGTTTATTGCGGGAGGGCGGGGAGAATGAGCAGTTCTTC	CASSLLREGGENEQFF
.	TRBJ1-4	TRBV21-1	17	.	TGTGCCAGCAGCAGGGGGCTACGTGTGGCCGGAGATGAAAAACTGTTTTTT	CASSRGLRVAGDEKLFF
.	TRBJ1-1	TRBV27	15	.	TGTGCCAGCAGTTTCCTTTCCAGACAAGACACTGAAGCTTTCTTT	CASSFLSRQDTEAFF
TRBD1	TRBJ1-2	TRBV29-1	13	.	TGCAGCGCAGACAGGGAAGGCGCCTATGGCTACACCTTC	CSADREGAYGYTF
TRBD1	TRBJ1-1	TRBV27	14	.	TGTGCCAGCAGTTTACAGGGGGCGGGCACTGAAGCTTTCTTT	CASSLQGAGTEAFF
TRBD2	TRBJ2-1	TRBV27	15	.	TGTGCCAGCAGTTCACGGGGACTAGCGCAGAATGAGCAGTTCTTC	CASSSRGLAQNEQFF
.	TRBJ1-1	TRBV6-5	12	.	TGTGCCAGCTTCACTTCGAACACTGAAGCTTTCTTT	CASFTSNTEAFF